These T cell receptor beta chains were read from a single sample in a study of molecular identifiers for immune sequencing clone quantification. From the PCR reads, TCRdb called clonotypes with MiXCR, one entry per CDR3 protein. The sample lists under 600,000 distinct CDR3 sequences; 25% were seen once. The source material was naive CD8+ T cells from blood, with Jurkat cell RNA spiked in. The source is a human donor in good health. Some libraries in this study had Jurkat cell RNA spiked in. Each CDR3 is given with its conserved first and last residue. D genes are given only for firm matches. The listing skips clone size in some rows; elsewhere it reads once, few, many or a size class.

J	size	D	V	DNA	CDR3
TRBJ1-1	few	TRBD1	TRBV19	TGTGCCAGTTATTCAGGGGGGACTGAAGCTTTCTTT	CASYSGGTEAFF
TRBJ1-4	many	NA	TRBV7-8	TGTGCCAGCAGCCTCAGGGCCTCGGCTAATGAAAAACTGTTTTTT	CASSLRASANEKLFF
TRBJ2-1	NA	TRBD2	TRBV7-3	TGTGCCAACAGCTCTACCGGGACTAGTAAAAATGAGCAGTTCTTC	CANSSTGTSKNEQFF
TRBJ2-2	many	NA	TRBV29-1	TGCAGCGTGTTAGCGGAGAACACCGGGGAGCTGTTTTTT	CSVLAENTGELFF
TRBJ2-2	NA	TRBD1	TRBV6-2/TRBV6-3	TGTGCCAGCAGTCAACAGGGGGCGCGGACCGGGGAGCTGTTTTTT	CASSQQGARTGELFF
TRBJ2-7	NA	TRBD1	TRBV10-3	TGTGCCATCAGTGAAGAGACAGGGAAGCTAGTCTACGAGCAGTACTTC	CAISEETGKLVYEQYF
TRBJ2-4	NA	NA	TRBV6-6	TGTGCCAGCGGTTACTCGGACCAAAACATTCGGTACTTC	CASGYSDQNIRYF
TRBJ1-1	few	NA	TRBV4-2	TGTGCCAGCAGCCAAGATATCGGGGCCACTGAAGCTTTCTTT	CASSQDIGATEAFF
TRBJ2-7	NA	NA	TRBV10-1	TGCGCCAGCTCACCTCGTTCGGGCGGACCATTGGAGCAGTACTTC	CASSPRSGGPLEQYF
TRBJ1-5	NA	NA	TRBV6-2/TRBV6-3	TGTGCCAGCAGTTACTCCCTCAGGGGTGGCCAGCCCCAGCATTTT	CASSYSLRGGQPQHF
TRBJ1-1	many	NA	TRBV5-4	TGTGCCAGCAGCTTGGCTAATTACCCGAACACTGAAGCTTTCTTT	CASSLANYPNTEAFF
TRBJ1-1	few	NA	TRBV7-9	TGTGCCAGCAGCTTAGGAAGCACGGCAGGCACTGAAGCTTTCTTT	CASSLGSTAGTEAFF
TRBJ1-5	few	NA	TRBV20-1	TGCAGTGCTAGGGACCCCGGGGACCGAAGAAGTACTAGCAATCAGCCCCAGCATTTT	CSARDPGDRRSTSNQPQHF
TRBJ2-7	many	NA	TRBV5-6	TGTGCCAGCAGCTTGTTCGTTGGGCGCTCCTACGAGCAGTACTTC	CASSLFVGRSYEQYF
TRBJ2-1	NA	NA	TRBV4-1	TGCACCAGCAGCCAAAGTCCCGGGAGCTACAATGAGCAGTTCTTC	CTSSQSPGSYNEQFF
TRBJ2-3	once	TRBD1	TRBV4-2	TGTGCCAGCAGCCAAGGGACAGGGAAAGGTACGCAGTATTTT	CASSQGTGKGTQYF
TRBJ2-2	many	NA	TRBV29-1	TGCAGCGTCCAACTCCCCGGGGAGCTGTTTTTT	CSVQLPGELFF
TRBJ1-3	NA	NA	TRBV6-5	TGTGCCAGCAGTTACGGCGAGAGCTCTGGAAACACCATATATTTT	CASSYGESSGNTIYF
TRBJ2-1	many	TRBD2	TRBV7-6	TGTGCCAGCAGCCGCGGCCAGCTAGCGGAGATGAGCTCCTACAATGAGCAGTTCTTC	CASSRGQLAEMSSYNEQFF
TRBJ1-1	NA	NA	TRBV7-9	TGTGCCAGCAGGACCACAGGCACTGAAGCTTTCTTT	CASRTTGTEAFF
TRBJ2-7	NA	TRBD2	TRBV3-1	TGTGCCAGCAGCCAAGATCTGATGCTAGCGGGAGGGCCGGGGGAGCAGTACTTC	CASSQDLMLAGGPGEQYF
TRBJ2-7	many	NA	TRBV20-1	TGCAGTGCTCAGGGTCATTTTGGCTACGAGCAGTACTTC	CSAQGHFGYEQYF
TRBJ1-1	many	TRBD1	TRBV28	TGTGCCAGCAGACGGGACAGGGGTACTGAAGCTTTCTTT	CASRRDRGTEAFF
TRBJ2-7	NA	TRBD2	TRBV20-1	TGCAGTGCTCAATGGGCGGGAGCCTACGAGCAGTACTTC	CSAQWAGAYEQYF
TRBJ2-7	NA	NA	TRBV12-3/TRBV12-4	TGTGCCAGCAGTTTAACTCTGGCTGTAGAGTACGAGCAGTACTTC	CASSLTLAVEYEQYF
TRBJ2-5	few	NA	TRBV7-2	TGTGCCAGCAGCTTAGGACGGCTGGATAGGAAAGAGACCCAGTACTTC	CASSLGRLDRKETQYF
TRBJ1-3	many	TRBD1	TRBV7-9	TGTGCCAGCAGCTTCCGGGACAGGGGGCTTGCCAGCTCTGGAAACACCATATATTTT	CASSFRDRGLASSGNTIYF
TRBJ1-3	few	NA	TRBV7-2	TGTGCCAGCAGCTTTTTTGAGACGGTCCTACCCGGAAACACCATATATTTT	CASSFFETVLPGNTIYF
TRBJ2-1	many	NA	TRBV14	TGTGCCAGCAGCCAGCTCCGGGATTCTGAGCAGTTCTTC	CASSQLRDSEQFF
TRBJ2-5	NA	NA	TRBV7-9	TGTGCCAGCAGCGACTCAGGGGGGACTACCCAAGAGACCCAGTACTTC	CASSDSGGTTQETQYF
TRBJ2-3	few	NA	TRBV27	TGTGCCAGCAGTTTAGATTTTTGGGGGACAGATACGCAGTATTTT	CASSLDFWGTDTQYF
TRBJ2-3	many	NA	TRBV29-1	TGCAGCGTTGAAGACGAGCCAGATACGCAGTATTTT	CSVEDEPDTQYF
TRBJ2-7	few	NA	TRBV6-5	TGTGCCAGCAGTTACTCGGGGGTTGGGTACGAGCAGTACTTC	CASSYSGVGYEQYF
TRBJ1-2	many	TRBD1	TRBV5-4	TGTGCCAGCAGCTTTTCAGGGGGCCGCGGGGACTATGGCTACACCTTC	CASSFSGGRGDYGYTF
TRBJ1-1	NA	NA	TRBV5-1	TGCGCCAGCAGCTCGTCTATGGGGAACACTGAAGCTTTCTTT	CASSSSMGNTEAFF
TRBJ2-1	NA	NA	TRBV4-3	TGCGCCAGCAGCTTTTTCGGGGACCACAATGAGCAGTTCTTC	CASSFFGDHNEQFF
TRBJ2-3	NA	TRBD2	TRBV9	TGTGCCAGCAGCGAAATATCCGGGACTAGCATTATGTCTAGCACAGATACGCAGTATTTT	CASSEISGTSIMSSTDTQYF
TRBJ1-3	NA	NA	TRBV10-2	TGCGCCAGCGGCCTAGATAGCTCTGGAAACACCTTATATTTT	CASGLDSSGNTLYF
TRBJ2-7	NA	NA	TRBV4-3	TGCGCCAGCAGCCAAGGGAGGGGGCTCCACGAGCAGTACTTC	CASSQGRGLHEQYF
TRBJ1-1	NA	TRBD1	TRBV4-1	TGCGCCAGCAGCCAAGATGGGACAGGGGACACTGAAGCTTTCTTT	CASSQDGTGDTEAFF
TRBJ1-3	NA	NA	TRBV28	TGTGCCAGCAGCCCTGACCGGCTCTCTGGAAACACCATATATTTT	CASSPDRLSGNTIYF
TRBJ1-1	NA	NA	TRBV13	TGTGCCAGCAGCCGCCGGGCGGCGCGGAGCACTGAAGCTTTCTTT	CASSRRAARSTEAFF
TRBJ2-2	many	TRBD2	TRBV28	TGTGCCAGCAGTTCTCTAGCGGGAGCCACCGGGGAGCTGTTTTTT	CASSSLAGATGELFF
TRBJ1-5	NA	NA	TRBV12-3/TRBV12-4	TGTGCCAGCAGTTTAGCCCCGAGTCCGCAGCATTTT	CASSLAPSPQHF
TRBJ2-5	many	NA	TRBV4-1	TGCGCCAGCAGCCAAGATCCCGGTCGGGGAGAGACCCAGTACTTC	CASSQDPGRGETQYF
TRBJ2-5	NA	NA	TRBV21-1	TGTGCCAGCAGCAAAAAGGGGGGAGCGGGAGACTTCCAAGAGACCCAGTACTTC	CASSKKGGAGDFQETQYF
TRBJ2-7	few	NA	TRBV24-1	TGTGCCACCAGTGCCCAGGGCCTCGAGCAGTACTTC	CATSAQGLEQYF
TRBJ2-3	NA	TRBD2	TRBV12-3/TRBV12-4	TGTGCCAGCAGTCACTATAGCGGGGGGGCACCCGATACGCAGTATTTT	CASSHYSGGAPDTQYF
TRBJ2-7	many	NA	TRBV18	TGTGCCAGCTCACCTCCTAGGGGCAGCTACGAGCAGTACTTC	CASSPPRGSYEQYF
TRBJ2-7	NA	NA	TRBV24-1	TGTGCCACCAGTGATTCTGGGGGGATGTATTCCTACGAGCAGTACTTC	CATSDSGGMYSYEQYF
TRBJ2-7	NA	NA	TRBV11-2	TGTGCCAGCAGCTTACTAGTCTCCTACGAGCAGTACTTC	CASSLLVSYEQYF
TRBJ1-1	few	TRBD1	TRBV7-2	TGTGCCAGCAGCACACGGACAGGGGGCGCGGGGACTGAAGCTTTCTTT	CASSTRTGGAGTEAFF
TRBJ2-3	few	TRBD2	TRBV5-1	TGCGCCAGCAGCTTCGGGGGGTCTTCAGATACGCAGTATTTT	CASSFGGSSDTQYF
TRBJ2-3	many	TRBD1	TRBV2	TGTGCCAGTCCGGGGACAGGGACCACAGATACGCAGTATTTT	CASPGTGTTDTQYF